The TCR beta chain described here comes from a study of T cells in women clearing cervical HPV infection. As concerns this clone: The read terminates 3 residues ahead of where the CDR3 ends, so the germline J gene completes it.

Germline lookup yields CDR1 SGHVS and CDR2 FQNEAQ. The CDR3 has 13 amino acids. Genomic DNA, averaging around 1,200 ng per sample, yielded TCR beta CDR3 via immunoSEQ. Sequencing used immunoSEQ multiplex PCR; TCRdb keeps in-frame clones, though not all of them. Its listing shows 46,000 or so clones. This receptor was taken from a woman between 18 and 75 years old with a cervical HPV16 infection that either progressed to CIN3+ or cleared (not recorded which). The rearrangement links TRBV7-8 to TRBJ1-2; TRBD1 is a possible D gene (5 bases). Sequenced sample: blood buffy coat. CDR3 sequence reads: CASSLSGRPGYTF. CDR3 bases read: TGTGCCAGCAGCTTATCAGGGAGGCCGGGC.